The sequence of this T cell receptor (beta chain) was determined in a study of shared clonotypes between healthy human individuals. Notes on this clone: Its target is not known.

Measured with immunoSEQ multiplex PCR; TCRdb has only the in-frame clones, and not every one. The sample lists 1,500,000 or so clones; roughly 95% were seen once. Study results and limitations: With several donors compared, around 5.4% of naive CD4 clonotypes were shared.

Per germline, CDR1 GTSNPN and CDR2 SVGIG (reference sequence). V dropped 4 bases and J dropped 2; count of bases not matched to a gene: 8. The CDR3 runs to 15 residues. The study separated CD4+ cells into CD45RA+ naive and CD45RA-negative memory subsets. Specimen: naive CD4+ T cells sorted from blood. Described subset: CD45RA+ positively selected. J is TRBJ1-5 and V is TRBV30; TRBD1 agrees at 7 bases. The TCR sequence derives from a man aged 25 to 40 in good health. For the CDR3, the DNA is TGTGCCTGGAAGGTCCCAGGGACAGGCAATCAGCCCCAGCATTTT. Amino acid sequence: CAWKVPGTGNQPQHF.